The sequence of this T cell receptor (beta chain) was determined in a study of T-cell reconstitution after alpha-beta-depleted transplantation in children. Study-level findings and limits: Elevated TCRbeta diversity at day 60 was traced, in some patients, to surviving recipient T cells and thymic progenitors. T-cell numbers and diversity one year post-transplant derived largely from freshly generated T cells. There were reportedly several hundred expanded graft clones from which alpha-beta T cells came about two months after transplant.

This clonotype has just a few counts. Its target is unknown. This sample's TCRbeta library carried unique molecular identifier barcodes. TCRdb re-called the PCR reads with MiXCR, one entry per CDR3 protein. The sample lists approximately 220,000 distinct CDR3 sequences; approximately 19% were seen once. Germline assignment: CDR1 ENHRY and CDR2 SYGVKD. The CDR3 extends over 14 amino acids. Trimming took 6 bases from V and 6 from J; bases not matched to a gene: 10. Sample: PBMCs, mostly from graft donor cells, taken 360 days after TCRalphabeta/CD19-depleted stem cell transplant. This chain links TRBV10-3 with TRBJ1-2, with 7 bases identical to TRBD1. The TCR sequence derives from a male patient aged 2 to 9 who had a stem cell transplant for acute lymphoblastic leukemia, so the T cells may come from the graft donor. The CDR3 spells CAISATGREDGYTF. The CDR3 DNA reads TGTGCCATCAGCGCGACAGGGAGAGAGGATGGCTACACCTTC.